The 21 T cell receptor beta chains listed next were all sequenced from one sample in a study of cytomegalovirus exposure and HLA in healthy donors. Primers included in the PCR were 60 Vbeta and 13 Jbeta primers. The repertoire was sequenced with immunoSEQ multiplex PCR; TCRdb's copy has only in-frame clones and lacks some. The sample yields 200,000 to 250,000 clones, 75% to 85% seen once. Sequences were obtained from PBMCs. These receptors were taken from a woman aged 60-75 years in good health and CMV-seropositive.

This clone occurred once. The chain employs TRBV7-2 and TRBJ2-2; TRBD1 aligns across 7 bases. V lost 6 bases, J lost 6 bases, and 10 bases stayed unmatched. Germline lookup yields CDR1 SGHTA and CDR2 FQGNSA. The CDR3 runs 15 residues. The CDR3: CASRGRQGPAGELFF. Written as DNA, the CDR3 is TGTGCCAGCAGGGGGAGACAGGGTCCCGCCGGGGAGCTGTTTTTT.

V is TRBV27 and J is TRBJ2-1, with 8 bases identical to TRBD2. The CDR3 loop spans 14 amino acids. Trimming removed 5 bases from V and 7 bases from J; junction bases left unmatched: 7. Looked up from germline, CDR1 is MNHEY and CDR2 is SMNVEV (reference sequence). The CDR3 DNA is TGTGCCAGCAGTCCCGGGACTAGATTGAATGAGCAGTTCTTC. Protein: CASSPGTRLNEQFF.

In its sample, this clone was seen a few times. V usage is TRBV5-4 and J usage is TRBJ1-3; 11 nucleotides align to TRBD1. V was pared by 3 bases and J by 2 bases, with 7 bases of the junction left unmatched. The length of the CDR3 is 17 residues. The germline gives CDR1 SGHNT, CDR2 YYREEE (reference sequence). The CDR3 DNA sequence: TGTGCCAGCAGCTCCAAAAGGACAGGGGGCGCTGGAAACACCATATATTTT. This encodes CASSSKRTGGAGNTIYF.

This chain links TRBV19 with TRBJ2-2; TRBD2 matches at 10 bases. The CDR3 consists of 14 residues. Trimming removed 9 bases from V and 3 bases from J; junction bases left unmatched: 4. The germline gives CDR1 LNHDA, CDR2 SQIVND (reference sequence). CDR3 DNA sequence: TGTGCCAGCCGGACTAGCGGATACACCGGGGAGCTGTTTTTT. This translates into CASRTSGYTGELFF.

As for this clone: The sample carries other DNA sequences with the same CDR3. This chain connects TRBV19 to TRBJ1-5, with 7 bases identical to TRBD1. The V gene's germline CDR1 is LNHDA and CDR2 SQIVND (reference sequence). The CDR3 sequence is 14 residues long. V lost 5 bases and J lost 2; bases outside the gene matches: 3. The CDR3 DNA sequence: TGTGCCAGTAGTCGCGACAGGGGCAATCAGCCCCAGCATTTT. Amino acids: CASSRDRGNQPQHF.

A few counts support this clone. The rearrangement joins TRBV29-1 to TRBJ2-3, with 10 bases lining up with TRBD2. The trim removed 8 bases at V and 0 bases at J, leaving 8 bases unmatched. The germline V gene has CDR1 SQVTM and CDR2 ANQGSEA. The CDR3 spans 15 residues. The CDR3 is CSSKRGGTSTDTQYF. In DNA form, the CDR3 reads TGCAGCTCCAAGCGGGGGGGGACTAGCACAGATACGCAGTATTTT.

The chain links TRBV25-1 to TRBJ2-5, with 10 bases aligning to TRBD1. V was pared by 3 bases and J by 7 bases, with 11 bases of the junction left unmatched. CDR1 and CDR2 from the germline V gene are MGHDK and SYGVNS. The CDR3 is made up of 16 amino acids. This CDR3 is CASSDPGTGELATQYF. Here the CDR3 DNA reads TGTGCCAGCAGTGATCCTGGGACAGGGGAATTGGCGACCCAGTACTTC.

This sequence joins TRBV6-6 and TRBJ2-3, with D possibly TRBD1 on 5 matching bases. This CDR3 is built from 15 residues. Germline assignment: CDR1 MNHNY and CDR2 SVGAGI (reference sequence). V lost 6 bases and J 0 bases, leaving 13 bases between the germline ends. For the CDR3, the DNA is TGTGCCAGCAGGAACAAGGGGCCTAGCACAGATACGCAGTATTTT. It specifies CASRNKGPSTDTQYF.

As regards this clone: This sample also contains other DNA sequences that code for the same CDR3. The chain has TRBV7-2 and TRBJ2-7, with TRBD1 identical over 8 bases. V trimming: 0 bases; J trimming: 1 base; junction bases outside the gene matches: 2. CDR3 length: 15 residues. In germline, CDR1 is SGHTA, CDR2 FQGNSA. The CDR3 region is CASSLATGGSYEQYF. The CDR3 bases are TGTGCCAGCAGCTTAGCTACAGGGGGTTCCTACGAGCAGTACTTC.

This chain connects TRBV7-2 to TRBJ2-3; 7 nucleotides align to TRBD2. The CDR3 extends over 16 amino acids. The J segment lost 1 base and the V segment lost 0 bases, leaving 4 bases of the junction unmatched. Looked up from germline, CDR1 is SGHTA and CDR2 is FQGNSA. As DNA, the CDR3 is TGTGCCAGCAGCTTAGCAGGTGGGGGGGGCACAGATACGCAGTATTTT. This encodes CASSLAGGGGTDTQYF.

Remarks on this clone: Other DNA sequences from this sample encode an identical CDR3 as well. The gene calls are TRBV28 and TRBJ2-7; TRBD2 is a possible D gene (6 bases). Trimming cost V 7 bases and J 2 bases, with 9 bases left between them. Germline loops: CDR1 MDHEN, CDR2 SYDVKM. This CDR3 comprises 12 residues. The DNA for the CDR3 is TGTGCCAGCAAGGAGGGCCCCTACGAGCAGTACTTC. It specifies CASKEGPYEQYF.

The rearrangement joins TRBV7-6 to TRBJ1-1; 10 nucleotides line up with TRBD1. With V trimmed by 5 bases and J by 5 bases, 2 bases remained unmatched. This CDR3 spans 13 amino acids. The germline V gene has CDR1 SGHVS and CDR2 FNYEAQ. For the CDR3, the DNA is TGTGCCAGCAGCGCGGGACAGGGGACTGAAGCTTTCTTT. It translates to CASSAGQGTEAFF.

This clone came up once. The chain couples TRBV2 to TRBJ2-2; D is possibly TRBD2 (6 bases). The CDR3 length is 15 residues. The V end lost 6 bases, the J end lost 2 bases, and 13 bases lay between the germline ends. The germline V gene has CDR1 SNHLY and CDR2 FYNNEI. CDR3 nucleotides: TGTGCCAGCAGGCCCGGGACTTTAAACACCGGGGAGCTGTTTTTT. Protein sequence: CASRPGTLNTGELFF.

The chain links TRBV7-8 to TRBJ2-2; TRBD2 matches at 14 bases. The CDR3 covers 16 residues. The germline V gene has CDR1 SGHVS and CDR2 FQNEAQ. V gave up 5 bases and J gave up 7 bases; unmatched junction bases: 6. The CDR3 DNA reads TGTGCCAGCAGCCCAGGGACTAGCGGGAGCCACGGGGAGCTGTTTTTT. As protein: CASSPGTSGSHGELFF. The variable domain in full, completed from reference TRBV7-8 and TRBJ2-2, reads GAGVSQSPRYKVAKRGQDVALRCDPISGHVSLFWYQQALGQGPEFLTYFQNEAQLDKSGLPSDRFFAERPEGSVSTLKIQRTQQEDSAVYLCASSPGTSGSHGELFFGEGSRLTVL.

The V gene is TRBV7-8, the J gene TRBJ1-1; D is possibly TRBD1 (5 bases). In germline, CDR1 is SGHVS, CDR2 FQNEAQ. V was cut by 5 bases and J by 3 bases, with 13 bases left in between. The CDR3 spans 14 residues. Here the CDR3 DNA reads TGTGCCAGCAGCCCAATCACGGGGGACACTGAAGCTTTCTTT. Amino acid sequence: CASSPITGDTEAFF.

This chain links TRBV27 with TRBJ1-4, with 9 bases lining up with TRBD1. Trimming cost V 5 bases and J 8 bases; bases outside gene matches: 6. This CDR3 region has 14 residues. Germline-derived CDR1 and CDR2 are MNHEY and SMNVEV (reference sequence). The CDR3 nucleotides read TGTGCCAGCAGTCCGAGGGACAGGGAGGAAAAACTGTTTTTT. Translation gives CASSPRDREEKLFF. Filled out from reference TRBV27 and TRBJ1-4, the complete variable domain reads EAQVTQNPRYLITVTGKKLTVTCSQNMNHEYMSWYRQDPGLGLRQIYYSMNVEVTDKGDVPEGYKVSRKEKRNFPLILESPSPNQTSLYFCASSPRDREEKLFFGSGTQLSVL.

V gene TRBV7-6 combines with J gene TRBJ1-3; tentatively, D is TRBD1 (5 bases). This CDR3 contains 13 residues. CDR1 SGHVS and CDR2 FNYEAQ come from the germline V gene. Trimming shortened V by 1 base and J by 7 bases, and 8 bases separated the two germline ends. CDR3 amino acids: CASSLGQLNTIYF. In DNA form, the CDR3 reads TGTGCCAGCAGCTTAGGACAGCTGAACACCATATATTTT.

The CDR3 here is CASSESSLGVRPGYGYTF. DNA of the CDR3: TGCGCCAGCAGTGAGTCGTCTTTAGGAGTAAGACCGGGGTATGGCTACACCTTC. The chain employs TRBV10-1 and TRBJ1-2; D call uncertain. The V end was cut by 0 bases, the J end by 5 bases, with 22 bases between. CDR1 and CDR2 (germline): WNHNN, SYGVQD (reference sequence). The CDR3 has 18 residues.

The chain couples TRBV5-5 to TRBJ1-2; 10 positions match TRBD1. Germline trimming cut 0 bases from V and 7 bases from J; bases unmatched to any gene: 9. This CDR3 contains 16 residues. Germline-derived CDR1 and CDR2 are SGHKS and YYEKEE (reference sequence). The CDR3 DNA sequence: TGTGCCAGCAGCTTGGCCTTACCGGACAGGGGGAGTGGCTACACCTTC. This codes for CASSLALPDRGSGYTF.

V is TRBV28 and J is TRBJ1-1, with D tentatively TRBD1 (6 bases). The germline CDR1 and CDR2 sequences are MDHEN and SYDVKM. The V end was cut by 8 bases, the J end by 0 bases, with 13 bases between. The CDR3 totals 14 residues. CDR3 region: CASGSGQMNTEAFF. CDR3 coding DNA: TGTGCCAGCGGCTCCGGACAGATGAACACTGAAGCTTTCTTT.

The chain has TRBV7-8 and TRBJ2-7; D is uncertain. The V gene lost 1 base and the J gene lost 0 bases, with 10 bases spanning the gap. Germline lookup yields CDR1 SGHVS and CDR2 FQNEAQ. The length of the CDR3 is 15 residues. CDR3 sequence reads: CASSLEETHSYEQYF. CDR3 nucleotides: TGTGCCAGCAGCTTAGAGGAGACGCACTCCTACGAGCAGTACTTC.